The rows below give T cell receptor beta chains drawn from one sample of a study of T cell changes during pregnancy in multiple sclerosis. The data were produced by immunoSEQ multiplex PCR, yet TCRdb's version contains in-frame clones alone and is incomplete. The sample includes 40,000 or so clones, roughly 88% of them seen just once. The source was CD8+ T cells from peripheral blood mononuclear cells, collected in the first trimester of pregnancy. These receptors were taken from a female donor with multiple sclerosis, enrolled in a pregnancy study. Both conserved end residues are trimmed from each CDR3.

J: TRBJ2-3; V: TRBV11-1; CDR3: ASSSDRVDTDTQY
J: TRBJ1-5; V: TRBV7-9; CDR3: ASSSPTDSNQPQH
J: TRBJ2-7; V: TRBV5-1; CDR3: ASSLGIPYEQY
J: TRBJ1-1; V: TRBV2; CDR3: ASSPDLGTEAF
J: TRBJ2-1; V: TRBV7-9; CDR3: AGEEGGRVNEQF
J: TRBJ1-1; V: TRBV19; CDR3: ASNRGMRTEAF
J: TRBJ2-3; V: TRBV7-9; CDR3: ASSRSQGSDTQY
J: TRBJ1-1; V: TRBV2; CDR3: ASRSRDRRNTEAF
J: TRBJ2-7; V: TRBV5-4; CDR3: ASSQGGGDSSYEQY
J: TRBJ2-1; V: TRBV7-8; CDR3: ASSLGTSGRGNEQF
J: TRBJ2-1; V: TRBV9; CDR3: ASSVVLAGGNNEQF
J: TRBJ1-5; V: TRBV9; CDR3: ASSVDGSTSNQPQH
J: TRBJ1-1; V: TRBV7-2; CDR3: ASSPTGLEAF
J: TRBJ2-3; V: TRBV7-9; CDR3: ATSPGLLLKDTQY
J: TRBJ1-4; V: TRBV5-1; CDR3: ASSLAPGQGNEKLF
J: TRBJ2-7; V: TRBV10-3; CDR3: AIRGLAGGGSYEQY
J: TRBJ2-7; V: TRBV7-9; CDR3: ASIIDVLGLNEQY
J: TRBJ1-2; V: TRBV6-5; CDR3: ASSYSRVDGYT
J: TRBJ1-6; V: TRBV27; CDR3: ASNLGQGYNSPLH
J: TRBJ2-2; V: TRBV19; CDR3: ASIVGQTGELF
J: TRBJ2-7; V: TRBV19; CDR3: ASSIGTGAYEQY
J: TRBJ1-1; V: TRBV19; CDR3: ASSPDLSAGTEAF